What follows are 18 T cell receptor beta chains derived from one specimen sequenced in a study of cytomegalovirus exposure and HLA in healthy donors. Amplification used 60 Vbeta primers and 13 Jbeta primers. Using immunoSEQ multiplex PCR, the repertoire was profiled, and TCRdb retains in-frame clones only, with some absent. The sample carries fewer than 150,000 clones, under 85% recorded once. Sequencing input: PBMCs. The receptors were gathered from a woman between 45 and 65 years old in good health and CMV-seropositive.

The gene calls are TRBV5-6 and TRBJ1-2; 9 nucleotides match TRBD1. The CDR3 is 14 residues long. V lost 4 bases, J lost 2 bases, and 3 bases stayed unmatched. CDR1 SGHDT and CDR2 YYEEEE come from the germline V gene. The CDR3 DNA follows: TGTGCCAGCAGCCCGACAGGGGGAAACTATGGCTACACCTTC. Its protein product is CASSPTGGNYGYTF.

This rearrangement joins TRBV7-7 to TRBJ2-5, with D possibly matching TRBD1 (5 bases). Germline V gives CDR1 SSHAT, CDR2 FNYEAQ (reference sequence). The CDR3 extends over 13 amino acids. V was trimmed by 6 bases and J by 2 bases, leaving 10 bases between them. CDR3 loop: CASSSDRQETQYF. CDR3 in DNA: TGTGCCAGCAGTTCCGACAGACAAGAGACCCAGTACTTC. The full variable domain, its missing parts supplied by reference TRBV7-7 and TRBJ2-5, is GAGVSQSPRYKVTKRGQDVTLRCDPISSHATLYWYQQALGQGPEFLTYFNYEAQPDKSGLPSDRFSAERPEGSISTLTIQRTEQRDSAMYRCASSSDRQETQYFGPGTRLLVL.

This chain uses TRBV14 with TRBJ2-7; 9 bases match TRBD1. The V segment lost 4 bases and the J segment 7 bases; nucleotides outside the gene matches: 5. Germline V gene data show CDR1 as SGHDN and CDR2 as FVKESK. The CDR3 is 13 amino acids. CDR3 in amino acids: CASSLQGAREQYF. As DNA, the CDR3 is TGTGCCAGCAGCCTACAGGGGGCGAGGGAGCAGTACTTC.

The V call is TRBV6-5, the J call TRBJ1-6, with TRBD1 matching 7 bases. Trimming removed 11 bases from V and 8 bases from J; junction bases left unmatched: 6. Germline lookup yields CDR1 MNHEY and CDR2 SVGAGI. This CDR3 spans 12 amino acids. The CDR3 spells CASRQGYSPLHF. CDR3 bases: TGTGCCTCCCGACAGGGATATTCACCCCTCCACTTT.

The gene calls are TRBV7-2 and TRBJ1-6; D is unclear. V was shortened by 1 base and J by 9 bases, with 7 bases between the two germline ends. The CDR3 has 13 amino acids. Germline V gene lookup returns CDR1 SGHTA and CDR2 FQGNSA. The CDR3 DNA reads as TGTGCCAGCAGCTTAGAACGGGGTTCACCCCTCCACTTT. Translated: CASSLERGSPLHF.

The chain links TRBV6-5 to TRBJ2-7, with 10 bases that match TRBD2. The CDR3 has 15 amino acids. Germline trimming cut 6 bases from V and 0 bases from J; bases unmatched to any gene: 5. Germline CDR1 and CDR2: MNHEY and SVGAGI. The CDR3 DNA follows: TGTGCCAGCAGCCCTAGCGGGGGCCTCTCCTACGAGCAGTACTTC. Translating gives CASSPSGGLSYEQYF.

The J gene is TRBJ1-2, the V gene TRBV13; 8 nucleotides agree with TRBD1. Germline values: CDR1 PRHDT, CDR2 FYEKMQ (reference sequence). This CDR3 region has 16 residues. V was clipped by 3 bases and J by 4 bases; unmatched bases: 10. The CDR3 bases are TGTGCCAGCAGCTTGGGACAGGACCCTAATCCCTATGGCTACACCTTC. This encodes CASSLGQDPNPYGYTF.

V is TRBV9 and J is TRBJ1-2; D is ambiguous. The germline CDR1 and CDR2 sequences are SGDLS and YYNGEE. Trimming removed 2 bases at V and 8 bases at J, with 13 bases between. The CDR3 runs to 13 residues. The CDR3 coding sequence is TGTGCCAGCAGCGTTCTGTTCGATGGCGGCTACACCTTC. As protein: CASSVLFDGGYTF.

The gene calls are TRBV15 and TRBJ2-3; possible D gene TRBD1, 6 bases. V was shortened by 6 bases and J by 8 bases, with 18 bases between the two germline ends. This CDR3 is 14 amino acids long. The germline CDR1 and CDR2 sequences are LNHNV and YYDKDF (reference sequence). CDR3 in DNA: TGTGCCACCAGGGCCACTGGGGGCAAAGCTACGCAGTATTTT. The encoded protein is CATRATGGKATQYF.

This clone was found a few times. The rearrangement uses TRBV14 and TRBJ1-6; tentative D call: TRBD1 (5 bases). The CDR3 extends over 13 amino acids. The germline CDR1 and CDR2 sequences are SGHDN and FVKESK. Trimming left V 1 base short and J 9 bases short, with 7 bases between. The CDR3, as DNA: TGTGCCAGCAGCCAAGGGGGGGGTTCACCCCTCCACTTT. It yields the protein CASSQGGGSPLHF.

Turning to this clone: A junction end diverges from the germline sequence, so it may reflect a read error. CDR3 region: CASSLRGSYGYTF. The CDR3 nucleotides read TGTGCTAGCAGCCTCAGGGGAAGCTATGGCTACACCTTC. The chain joins TRBV7-7 to TRBJ1-2; TRBD1 might be the D (6 bases). The CDR3 contains 13 residues. Looked up from germline, CDR1 is SSHAT and CDR2 is FNYEAQ (reference sequence).

This chain connects TRBV9 to TRBJ2-4; TRBD1 aligns across 7 bases. With V trimmed by 3 bases and J by 0 bases, 9 bases remained unmatched. The CDR3 runs to 17 residues. Germline V CDR1 and CDR2: SGDLS, YYNGEE. The CDR3 sequence: CASSARDSTVAKNIQYF. CDR3 bases: TGTGCCAGCAGCGCCCGGGACAGTACGGTAGCCAAAAACATTCAGTACTTC.

V and J are TRBV6-1 and TRBJ2-3, with 8 bases that match TRBD1. This CDR3 contains 15 residues. CDR1 and CDR2 (germline): MNHNS, SASEGT. With V trimmed by 6 bases and J by 3 bases, 8 bases remained unmatched. For the CDR3, the DNA is TGTGCCAGCAGGGCGGACAGGGAAGGGACAGATACGCAGTATTTT. Its translation is CASRADREGTDTQYF.

This clone has only a few counts. The V gene is TRBV6-1, the J gene TRBJ1-5, with TRBD1 identical over 10 bases. V dropped 4 bases and J dropped 5; count of bases not matched to a gene: 8. CDR3 length equals 16 residues. The germline V gene has CDR1 MNHNS and CDR2 SASEGT. The CDR3 is CASSGVWTGGYQPQHF. The CDR3 coding sequence is TGTGCCAGCAGTGGAGTGTGGACAGGGGGATATCAGCCCCAGCATTTT.

The chain employs TRBV5-6 and TRBJ1-6; D gene ambiguous. This CDR3 has 16 residues. The V end was cut by 4 bases, the J end by 2 bases, with 13 bases between. Germline V gene sequence: CDR1 SGHDT, CDR2 YYEEEE. The CDR3 sequence is CASSPGRSPYNSPLHF. The CDR3 nucleotides are TGTGCCAGCAGCCCAGGCAGGTCACCCTATAATTCACCCCTCCACTTT. The full variable domain, its missing parts supplied by reference TRBV5-6 and TRBJ1-6, is DAGVTQSPTHLIKTRGQQVTLRCSPKSGHDTVSWYQQALGQGPQFIFQYYEEEERQRGNFPDRFSGHQFPNYSSELNVNALLLGDSALYLCASSPGRSPYNSPLHFGNGTRLTVT.

V gene TRBV6-6 combines with J gene TRBJ2-7, with no clear D. V lost 5 bases and J lost 0, with 11 bases in between. There are 14 residues in the CDR3. Germline V gene sequence: CDR1 MNHNY, CDR2 SVGAGI (reference sequence). The chain's CDR3 is CASSDAGYSYEQYF. The CDR3 region has the DNA TGTGCCAGCAGTGACGCCGGGTACTCCTACGAGCAGTACTTC.

This clone was recorded a few times. The J gene is TRBJ2-5, the V gene TRBV6-1; tentatively, D is TRBD1 (7 bases). Trimming took 7 bases from V and 5 from J, leaving 20 bases between them. CDR1 is MNHNS, CDR2 SASEGT, per germline. The CDR3 is 15 amino acids. The CDR3 spells CASNQGGTVGETQYF. CDR3 DNA sequence: TGTGCCAGCAATCAAGGAGGGACAGTCGGGGAGACCCAGTACTTC.

The CDR3 DNA follows: TGCGCCAGCAGCTTGGGGATTGGGACACCTGAAGCTTTCTTT. Its protein is CASSLGIGTPEAFF. The chain has TRBV5-1 and TRBJ1-1; weak D call: TRBD1 (6 bases). The germline V gene encodes CDR1 SGHRS and CDR2 YFSETQ. The CDR3 runs to 14 residues. The ends were cut back, 0 bases at V and 6 bases at J, with 12 bases in the middle.